Below are 23 T cell receptor beta chains sequenced from a single sample in a study of regulatory T cells in long-lasting Graves disease. Time point defined: newly diagnosed GD, antithyroid drugs for less than 3 months. Following extraction of RNA from PBMCs, that RNA was used to make the TCR library. To make TCR beta libraries, researchers used iRepertoire HTBI primers and Arm-PCR of CDR3 regions. TCRdb re-derived calls from the multiplex PCR reads in MiXCR, one entry per CDR3 protein. The repertoire holds 680,000 or so distinct CDR3 sequences, with less than 20% as singletons. This same sample was also part of a study on T cells in Graves' hyperthyroidism and ophthalmopathy.

Sequencing used peripheral blood mononuclear cells (PBMCs), obtained at new diagnosis, from a patient treated with antithyroid drugs. The receptors originated from a woman aged 25 to 39 with Graves disease.

The chain joins TRBV12-3 or TRBV12-4 to TRBJ2-1, with 10 bases identical to TRBD2. The junction had 6 bases not matched to a gene; V was cut back by 4 bases and J by 0 bases. There are 17 residues in the CDR3. CDR3: CASSSRGTSDSYNEQFF. In nucleotides, the CDR3 is TGTGCCAGCAGTTCTAGGGGGACTAGCGACTCCTACAATGAGCAGTTCTTC.

J is TRBJ2-1 and V is TRBV18; 10 bases are a match to TRBD1. Germline CDR1 reads KGHSH; CDR2 reads LQKENI. The junction had 8 bases not matched to a gene; V was cut back by 5 bases and J by 7 bases. CDR3 length: 15 amino acids. The CDR3 sequence is CASSAGTGEGNEQFF. CDR3 coding DNA: TGTGCCAGCTCAGCCGGGACAGGGGAAGGGAATGAGCAGTTCTTC.

V is TRBV11-2 and J is TRBJ1-2; D is perhaps TRBD1 (5 bases). The CDR3 runs to 14 residues. The ends were cut back, 1 base at V and 6 bases at J, with 12 bases in the middle. Germline CDR1 is SGHAT and CDR2 is FQNNGV. CDR3 DNA sequence: TGTGCCAGCAGCTTAGTTTCCCAGGGCCATGGCTACACCTTC. This sequence encodes CASSLVSQGHGYTF.

This clonotype has at least ten counts. J is TRBJ1-2 and V is TRBV3-1; TRBD1 aligns across 8 bases. V trimming: 2 bases; J trimming: 4 bases; junction bases outside the gene matches: 3. Germline assignment: CDR1 LGHDT and CDR2 YNNKEL (reference sequence). The CDR3 covers 14 residues. Here the CDR3 reads CASSQPGQGYGYTF. The CDR3 DNA reads as TGTGCCAGCAGCCAACCCGGACAGGGCTATGGCTACACCTTC.

The chain is built from TRBV27 and TRBJ1-3; D is undetermined. V was shortened by 4 bases and J by 3 bases, with 7 bases between the two germline ends. The CDR3 has 13 amino acids. Germline loops: CDR1 MNHEY, CDR2 SMNVEV (reference sequence). The CDR3 reads CASSSDGGNTIYF. CDR3 nucleotide sequence: TGTGCCAGCAGTTCGGACGGTGGAAACACCATATATTTT.

V gene TRBV7-2 combines with J gene TRBJ2-7; the match to TRBD2 covers 9 bases. The CDR3 has 15 amino acids. V dropped 5 bases and J dropped 7; count of bases not matched to a gene: 12. Germline V gives CDR1 SGHTA, CDR2 FQGNSA. CDR3 sequence: CASSVSGRVLGEQYF. The CDR3 nucleotides are TGTGCCAGCAGCGTTAGCGGGAGAGTTTTGGGGGAGCAGTACTTC.

There are many counts of this clonotype. In nucleotides, the CDR3 is TGTGCCAGCAAGACATACGCTTACGAGCAGTACTTC. It codes for CASKTYAYEQYF. The J gene is TRBJ2-7, the V gene TRBV6-1; D remains unclear. Germline CDR1 is MNHNS and CDR2 is SASEGT. The CDR3 has 12 residues. V was shortened by 7 bases and J by 4 bases, with 11 bases between the two germline ends.

The gene calls are TRBV2 and TRBJ2-7; TRBD1 agrees at 9 bases. The V and J ends lost 6 bases and 4 bases, in that order; junction bases with no gene match: 13. The CDR3 length is 16 residues. The germline V gene encodes CDR1 SNHLY and CDR2 FYNNEI. The CDR3 protein is CASRMNRDRDPYEQYF. The CDR3, as DNA: TGTGCCAGCAGGATGAACCGGGACAGGGATCCTTACGAGCAGTACTTC.

The sample holds a few counts of this clonotype. This chain links TRBV29-1 with TRBJ1-1; no clear D gene. Per germline, CDR1 SQVTM and CDR2 ANQGSEA. The CDR3 is 12 amino acids. The V and J ends lost 6 bases and 4 bases respectively, with 12 bases between them. As DNA, the CDR3 is TGCAGCGTCGGACGGGTCCCCACTGAAGCTTTCTTT. Residues: CSVGRVPTEAFF.

The CDR3 DNA reads TGTGCCAGTAGTATGTTCGAGGGGGGCACTGAAGCTTTCTTT. Protein sequence: CASSMFEGGTEAFF. This chain uses TRBV19 with TRBJ1-1; the D gene is possibly TRBD1 (6 bases). Germline CDR1 LNHDA, CDR2 SQIVND (reference sequence). The CDR3 is 14 amino acids. The V gene lost 3 bases and the J gene lost 4 bases, with 12 bases spanning the gap.

This clonotype showed up many times. The V call is TRBV29-1, the J call TRBJ1-1; D call uncertain. CDR1 SQVTM and CDR2 ANQGSEA come from the germline V gene. The CDR3 length is 13 residues. V was pared by 4 bases and J by 4 bases, with 13 bases between. This chain's CDR3 is CSVVVGSGTEAFF. As DNA, the CDR3 is TGCAGCGTTGTGGTGGGATCGGGCACTGAAGCTTTCTTT. The variable domain in full, with the rest retrieved from reference TRBV29-1 and TRBJ1-1, is SAVISQKPSRDICQRGTSLTIQCQVDSQVTMMFWYRQQPGQSLTLIATANQGSEATYESGFVIDKFPISRPNLTFSTLTVSNMSPEDSSIYLCSVVVGSGTEAFFGQGTRLTVV.

The CDR3 DNA is TGCGCCAGCAGCATGTCCCCGTCGGATACGTCGTATTTT. As protein: CASSMSPSDTSYF. The chain employs TRBV5-1 and TRBJ2-3; D is uncertain. This CDR3 comprises 13 residues. The germline V and J ends were trimmed by 4 bases and 14 bases, with 20 bases remaining between them. The germline gives CDR1 SGHRS, CDR2 YFSETQ. The full variable domain, completed using reference TRBV5-1 and TRBJ2-3, is KAGVTQTPRYLIKTRGQQVTLSCSPISGHRSVSWYQQTPGQGLQFLFEYFSETQRNKGNFPGRFSGRQFSNSRSEMNVSTLELGDSALYLCASSMSPSDTSYFGPGTRLTVL.

This clonotype turned up a few times. The gene calls are TRBV7-6 and TRBJ2-3, with D hard to call. The CDR3 covers 16 residues. The germline V gene encodes CDR1 SGHVS and CDR2 FNYEAQ. The V and J ends lost 5 bases and 0 bases respectively, with 15 bases between them. CDR3 residues: CASSRLNSASTDTQYF. As DNA, the CDR3 is TGTGCCAGCAGCCGCCTAAACTCCGCTAGCACAGATACGCAGTATTTT.

The chain couples TRBV25-1 to TRBJ1-4, with TRBD1 identical over 10 bases. The CDR3 contains 15 residues. Per the germline V gene, CDR1 is MGHDK and CDR2 is SYGVNS. Unmatched junction bases numbered 7, after V lost 6 bases and J lost 6 bases. CDR3 DNA sequence: TGTGCCAGCAGGTCCTCCGGGACAGGGGATGAAAAACTGTTTTTT. Protein product: CASRSSGTGDEKLFF.

V usage is TRBV4-1 and J usage is TRBJ2-7; 7 nucleotides agree with TRBD1. Looked up from germline, CDR1 is MGHRA and CDR2 is YSYEKL. The CDR3 contains 16 residues. V dropped 0 bases and J dropped 3; count of bases not matched to a gene: 8. CDR3 sequence (DNA): TGCGCCAGCAGCCAAGATGGGAAGGGGGCGGGCTACGAGCAGTACTTC. Its translation is CASSQDGKGAGYEQYF.

This clonotype was observed many times. The rearrangement joins TRBV27 to TRBJ1-5; a weak D match, TRBD1 (5 bases). CDR3 length equals 16 residues. With 7 bases removed from V and 2 bases from J, the gap between germline ends came to 18 bases. CDR1 MNHEY and CDR2 SMNVEV come from the germline V gene (reference sequence). CDR3: CASKTGSQGGNQPQHF. The CDR3 DNA sequence: TGTGCCAGCAAAACCGGGAGCCAGGGAGGCAATCAGCCCCAGCATTTT.

The genes are TRBV18 and TRBJ1-1; TRBD1 might be the D (6 bases). V was pared by 5 bases and J by 8 bases, with 9 bases between. CDR3 size: 11 residues. Germline-derived CDR1 and CDR2 are KGHSH and LQKENI. The CDR3 bases are TGTGCCAGCTCAGCGGGGGGCGAAGCTTTCTTT. Residues: CASSAGGEAFF.

V and J are TRBV7-3 and TRBJ2-3; 8 bases are shared with TRBD1. CDR1 and CDR2 from the germline V gene are SGHTA and FQGTGA. V was pared by 5 bases and J by 4 bases, with 2 bases of the junction left unmatched. This CDR3 has 13 amino acids. CDR3: CASSRQGPDTQYF. The CDR3 nucleotides read TGTGCCAGCAGCAGACAGGGGCCAGATACGCAGTATTTT.

This clonotype has a handful of counts. The gene calls are TRBV9 and TRBJ2-1; D is unclear. V was shortened by 4 bases and J by 9 bases, with 11 bases between the two germline ends. CDR1 SGDLS and CDR2 YYNGEE come from the germline V gene. CDR3 length equals 12 residues. CDR3 coding DNA: TGTGCCAGCAGCTCCTCTTTAAGTGAGCAGTTCTTC. As protein: CASSSSLSEQFF.

Only a few counts were recorded for this clonotype. Its ends do not fully match the called genes, so a read error is possible. The V call is TRBV14, the J call TRBJ2-3, with 9 bases identical to TRBD1. Germline lookup yields CDR1 SGHDN and CDR2 FVKESK. The CDR3 spans 16 residues. The CDR3 here is CASSKDRGTLADTQYF. CDR3 DNA sequence: TGTGCCAGCAGCAAAGACAGGGGGACCCTCGCAGATACGCAGTATTTT.

The chain combines TRBV7-2 with TRBJ1-4, with TRBD1 identical over 10 bases. The germline gives CDR1 SGHTA, CDR2 FQGNSA. The CDR3 consists of 14 residues. The junction had 4 bases not matched to a gene; V was cut back by 4 bases and J by 8 bases. The CDR3 loop reads CASSYRDRGEKLFF. In DNA, the CDR3 is TGTGCCAGCAGCTACCGGGACAGGGGAGAAAAACTGTTTTTT. The full variable domain, with the rest looked up from reference TRBV7-2 and TRBJ1-4, is GAGVSQSPSNKVTEKGKDVELRCDPISGHTALYWYRQSLGQGLEFLIYFQGNSAPDKSGLPSDRFSAERTGGSVSTLTIQRTQQEDSAVYLCASSYRDRGEKLFFGSGTQLSVL.

At least ten counts were recorded for this clonotype. The V call is TRBV6-1, the J call TRBJ1-4; TRBD1 might be the D (5 bases). Per germline, CDR1 MNHNS and CDR2 SASEGT. Trimming shortened V by 7 bases and J by 7 bases, and 19 bases separated the two germline ends. This CDR3 comprises 15 residues. This chain's CDR3 is CASTQLRGDGEKLFF. CDR3 sequence (DNA): TGTGCCAGCACCCAACTTAGGGGCGACGGTGAAAAACTGTTTTTT.

This clonotype has ten or more counts. This chain uses TRBV11-2 with TRBJ2-2; 8 positions agree with TRBD2. V lost 5 bases to trimming and J lost 2 bases; unmatched junction nucleotides: 7. Germline V gene sequence: CDR1 SGHAT, CDR2 FQNNGV. The CDR3 contains 16 residues. Here the CDR3 reads CASSRTGGINTGELFF. The CDR3 DNA is TGTGCCAGCAGCCGGACGGGGGGGATTAACACCGGGGAGCTGTTTTTT.